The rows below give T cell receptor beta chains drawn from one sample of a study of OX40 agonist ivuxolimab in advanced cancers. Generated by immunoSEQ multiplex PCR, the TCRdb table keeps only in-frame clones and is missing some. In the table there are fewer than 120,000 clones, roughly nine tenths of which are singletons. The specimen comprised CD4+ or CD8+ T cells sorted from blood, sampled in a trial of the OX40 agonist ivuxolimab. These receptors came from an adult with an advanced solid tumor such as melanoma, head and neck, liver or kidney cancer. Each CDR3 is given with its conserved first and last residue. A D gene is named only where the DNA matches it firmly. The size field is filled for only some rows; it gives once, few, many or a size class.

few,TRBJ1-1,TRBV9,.,CASSFTLNTEAFF,TGTGCCAGCAGCTTTACGTTGAACACTGAAGCTTTCTTT
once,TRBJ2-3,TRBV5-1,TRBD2,CASSLGTSGDTQYF,TGCGCCAGCAGCTTGGGGACTAGCGGGGATACGCAGTATTTT
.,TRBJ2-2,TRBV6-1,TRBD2,CASGRAAGTGELFF,TGTGCCAGCGGACGGGCAGCGGGAACCGGGGAGCTGTTTTTT
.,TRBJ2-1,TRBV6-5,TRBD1,CASSYDRTGVYNEQFF,TGTGCCAGCAGTTACGACAGGACAGGGGTATACAATGAGCAGTTCTTC
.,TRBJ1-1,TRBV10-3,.,CAISEGGALNTEAFF,TGTGCCATCAGTGAAGGGGGAGCCTTGAACACTGAAGCTTTCTTT
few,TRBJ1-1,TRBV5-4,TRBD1,CASSVPGGNTEAFF,TGTGCCAGCAGCGTTCCAGGGGGAAACACTGAAGCTTTCTTT
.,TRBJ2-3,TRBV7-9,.,CASSLEPDTQYF,TGTGCCAGCAGCCTGGAGCCAGATACGCAGTATTTT
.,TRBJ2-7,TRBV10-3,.,CATGEAGLPSYEQYF,TGTGCCACAGGTGAGGCGGGATTACCCTCCTACGAGCAGTACTTC
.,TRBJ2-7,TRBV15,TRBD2,CATSRDLAGGNEQYF,TGTGCCACCAGCAGAGATCTAGCGGGGGGGAACGAGCAGTACTTC
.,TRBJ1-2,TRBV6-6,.,CASRIRTVDGYTF,TGTGCCAGCAGAATACGGACAGTTGACGGCTACACCTTC
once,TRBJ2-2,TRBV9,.,CASRPENTGELFF,TGTGCCAGCAGGCCTGAAAACACCGGGGAGCTGTTTTTT
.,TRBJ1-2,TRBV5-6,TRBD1,CASSRDRANYGYTF,TGTGCCAGCAGCCGCGACAGGGCTAACTATGGCTACACCTTC
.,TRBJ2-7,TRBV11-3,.,CASSLGSYEQYF,TGTGCCAGCAGCTTAGGCTCCTACGAGCAGTACTTC
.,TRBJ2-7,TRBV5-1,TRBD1,CASSSWTGSLGEQYF,TGCGCCAGCAGCTCCTGGACAGGGTCTCTAGGGGAGCAGTACTTC
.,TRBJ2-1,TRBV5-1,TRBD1,CASSFGQGSGNEQFF,TGCGCCAGCAGCTTCGGACAGGGATCGGGCAATGAGCAGTTCTTC
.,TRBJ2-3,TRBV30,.,CAWSPGTSTDTQYF,TGTGCCTGGAGTCCCGGGACAAGTACAGATACGCAGTATTTT
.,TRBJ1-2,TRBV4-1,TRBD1,CASSQDVQGDGYTF,TGCGCCAGCAGCCAAGACGTACAGGGGGATGGCTACACCTTC
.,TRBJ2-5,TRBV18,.,CASSPPNPQETQYF,TGTGCCAGCTCACCACCGAACCCCCAAGAGACCCAGTACTTC